This T cell receptor beta chain is drawn from a study of T cell changes during pregnancy in multiple sclerosis. This table comes from immunoSEQ multiplex PCR, and its TCRdb copy is limited to in-frame clones, with some not included. In the table there are around 21,000 clones, 70% to 90% of which are singletons. The sequence was obtained from a female donor in good health, enrolled as a control in a pregnancy study. The sample in question was CD8+ T cells from peripheral blood mononuclear cells, obtained after pregnancy.

The CDR3 protein is CASSQDITAVYGYTF. In DNA, the CDR3 is TGCGCCAGCAGCCAAGATATCACAGCCGTCTATGGCTACACCTTC. This chain links TRBV4-3 with TRBJ1-2; no clear D gene. The V end was cut by 0 bases, the J end by 4 bases, with 12 bases between. Per the germline V gene, CDR1 is LGHNA and CDR2 is YSLEER. The length of the CDR3 is 15 residues.